This TCR beta chain was obtained from a study of T-cell reconstitution after alpha-beta-depleted transplantation in children. Study results and caveats: The study reportedly traced alpha-beta T cells about two months after transplant to several hundred expanded graft clones. Certain patients had high TCRbeta diversity at day 60, and it came from recipient T cells and thymic progenitors that survived. Once a year had passed after transplant, T-cell counts and diversity came mostly from newly produced T cells.

Of note for this clonotype: The antigen is undetermined.

Trimming left V 2 bases short and J 6 bases short, with 10 bases between. Germline loops: CDR1 MNHEY, CDR2 SMNVEV (reference sequence). CDR3 length: 14 residues. Preparation of the TCRbeta library was carried out with unique molecular identifiers. Using its own MiXCR run on the PCR reads, TCRdb lists one record per CDR3 protein. Seen here are fewer than 750,000 distinct CDR3 sequences, 20% to 30% observed once, and the top ten hold approximately 33%. The chain recombines TRBV27 with TRBJ2-2; D is uncertain. The sequences come from PBMCs, collected before TCRalphabeta/CD19-depleted stem cell transplant. The sequence was obtained from a boy younger than two with Wiskott-Aldrich syndrome, due to receive a stem cell transplant. The CDR3 here is CASSLKWRSGELFF. The CDR3 coding sequence is TGTGCCAGCAGTTTAAAGTGGCGCTCCGGGGAGCTGTTTTTT.